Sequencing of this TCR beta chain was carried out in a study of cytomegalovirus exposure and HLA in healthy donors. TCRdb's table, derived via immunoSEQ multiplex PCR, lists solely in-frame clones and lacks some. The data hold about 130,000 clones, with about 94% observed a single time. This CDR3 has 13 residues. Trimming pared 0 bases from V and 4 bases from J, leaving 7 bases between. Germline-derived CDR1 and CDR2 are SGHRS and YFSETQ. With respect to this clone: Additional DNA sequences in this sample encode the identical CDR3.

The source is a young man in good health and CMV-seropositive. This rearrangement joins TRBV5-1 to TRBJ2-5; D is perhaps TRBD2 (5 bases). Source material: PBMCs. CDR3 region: CASSLGAGETQYF. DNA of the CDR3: TGCGCCAGCAGCTTGGGGGCGGGAGAGACCCAGTACTTC.